A selection of T cell receptor beta chains follows, all from one sample in a study of T cell repertoires in cytomegalovirus infection. Via MiXCR, TCRdb re-called the reads, giving one row per CDR3 protein. This table holds 150,000 to 200,000 distinct CDR3 sequences, roughly 9% found once. Sequencing used PBMCs. The receptor set was obtained from a human donor in good health (CMV status not recorded). Some clones in this sample may be carry-over from other donors' samples. CDR3s include the opening cysteine and the closing phenylalanine or tryptophan. The D gene is left open where the match is weak. Size tells how often a clone was seen (once, few, many) or the class of an expanded clone, and some rows leave it out.

J	size	V	length	D	CDR3	DNA
TRBJ2-2	many	TRBV4-3	17	TRBD2	CASSHSLAGVVAGELFF	TGCGCCAGCAGCCACTCATTAGCGGGAGTGGTAGCCGGGGAGCTGTTTTTT
TRBJ1-4	few	TRBV18	15	.	CASSPPGPAGEKLFF	TGTGCCAGCTCACCACCGGGACCGGCAGGCGAAAAACTGTTTTTT
TRBJ1-3	many	TRBV12-3/TRBV12-4	16	.	CASSPWVGSTGNTIYF	TGTGCCAGCAGTCCATGGGTAGGGTCTACCGGAAACACCATATATTTT
TRBJ1-5	many	TRBV28	14	TRBD1	CASTAGGSNQPQHF	TGTGCCAGCACCGCAGGGGGGTCAAATCAGCCCCAGCATTTT
TRBJ2-1	.	TRBV28	12	.	CASYSDLNEQFF	TGTGCCAGCTACTCCGATTTAAATGAGCAGTTCTTC
TRBJ2-5	many	TRBV6-2/TRBV6-3	17	TRBD2	CASSYFETLAGVETQYF	TGTGCCAGCAGTTACTTCGAAACGCTAGCGGGAGTGGAGACCCAGTACTTC
TRBJ2-5	many	TRBV7-2	14	TRBD2	CASSRGTSVETQYF	TGTGCCAGCAGCCGGGGGACTAGCGTTGAGACCCAGTACTTC
TRBJ2-3	many	TRBV7-3	16	TRBD2	CASSLRTSGSTDTQYF	TGTGCCAGCAGCTTACGGACTAGCGGTAGCACAGATACGCAGTATTTT
TRBJ2-3	many	TRBV19	14	TRBD2	CASSKRGSTDTQYF	TGTGCCAGTAGTAAGCGGGGGAGCACAGATACGCAGTATTTT
TRBJ1-2	many	TRBV7-2	14	.	CASIVQGRNYGYTF	TGTGCCAGCATCGTACAGGGACGGAACTATGGCTACACCTTC
TRBJ2-2	many	TRBV12-3/TRBV12-4	16	.	CASSFLSRLATGELFF	TGTGCCAGCAGTTTCCTTTCCCGACTCGCGACCGGGGAGCTGTTTTTT
TRBJ2-7	many	TRBV7-8	13	.	CASSLGVRDEQYF	TGTGCCAGCAGCTTAGGTGTACGAGACGAGCAGTACTTC
TRBJ1-4	.	TRBV20-1	11	.	CVSRQGEKLFF	TGCGTAAGTCGGCAGGGTGAAAAACTGTTTTTT
TRBJ1-5	.	TRBV19	14	.	CASILRGEGQPQHF	TGTGCCAGTATTCTGAGGGGAGAGGGTCAGCCCCAGCATTTT
TRBJ1-1	many	TRBV28	13	.	CASSLGGTVEAFF	TGTGCCAGCAGTTTAGGGGGGACGGTTGAAGCTTTCTTT
TRBJ2-3	.	TRBV29-1	14	TRBD2	CSVASGGAKDTQYF	TGCAGCGTTGCCAGCGGGGGGGCTAAAGATACGCAGTATTTT
TRBJ2-7	few	TRBV11-2	15	TRBD2	CASSLDGLGGYEQYF	TGTGCCAGCAGCTTAGATGGACTAGGCGGCTACGAGCAGTACTTC
TRBJ2-7	many	TRBV7-3	14	.	CASSLEGRSYEQYF	TGTGCCAGCAGCTTGGAGGGCCGCTCCTACGAGCAGTACTTC
TRBJ2-3	few	TRBV29-1	13	TRBD1	CSVRTGGEDTQYF	TGCAGCGTGAGGACAGGGGGCGAAGATACGCAGTATTTT
TRBJ1-1	many	TRBV7-4	15	.	CASSLGRGMDTEAFF	TGTGCCAGCAGCTTAGGACGGGGAATGGACACTGAAGCTTTCTTT
TRBJ2-1	many	TRBV7-2	14	.	CASSLGPGGDEQFF	TGTGCCAGCAGCTTAGGCCCTGGGGGCGATGAGCAGTTCTTC
TRBJ1-6	many	TRBV18	15	.	CASSPRDKYNSPLHF	TGTGCCAGCTCACCACGGGACAAATATAATTCACCCCTCCACTTT
TRBJ1-5	.	TRBV2	13	TRBD1	CASGRQGAQPQHF	TGTGCCAGCGGGAGACAGGGGGCTCAGCCCCAGCATTTT
TRBJ2-2	few	TRBV28	17	TRBD2	CASSAGLAGVYTGELFF	TGTGCCAGCAGTGCCGGACTAGCGGGAGTATACACCGGGGAGCTGTTTTTT
TRBJ2-3	many	TRBV4-3	15	TRBD2	CASNRAGAATDTQYF	TGCGCCAGCAATCGGGCGGGAGCTGCCACAGATACGCAGTATTTT
TRBJ2-5	many	TRBV20-1	17	TRBD1	CSASNPGTGIKQETQYF	TGCAGTGCTTCAAATCCTGGGACAGGGATAAAACAAGAGACCCAGTACTTC
TRBJ2-3	many	TRBV7-2	16	.	CASSQYGLGQADTQYF	TGTGCCAGCAGCCAGTACGGGTTGGGGCAAGCAGATACGCAGTATTTT
TRBJ2-7	many	TRBV7-2	15	.	CASSPSFGRVYEQYF	TGTGCCAGCAGCCCCTCATTCGGCAGGGTCTACGAGCAGTACTTC
TRBJ2-7	few	TRBV29-1	11	.	CSVESGSEQYF	TGCAGCGTTGAGTCGGGGAGCGAGCAGTACTTC
TRBJ2-5	.	TRBV5-6	14	.	CASSVWGSGETQYF	TGTGCCAGCAGCGTCTGGGGGTCGGGGGAGACCCAGTACTTC
TRBJ2-7	.	TRBV20-1	13	TRBD2	CSAETSGKYEQYF	TGCAGTGCCGAGACTAGCGGGAAGTACGAGCAGTACTTC
TRBJ2-3	many	TRBV7-8	16	TRBD2	CASSFLAGISTDTQYF	TGTGCCAGCAGCTTCTTAGCGGGGATAAGCACAGATACGCAGTATTTT
TRBJ2-1	many	TRBV7-7	15	TRBD2	CASSHTSGGVGEQFF	TGTGCTAGCAGTCACACTAGCGGAGGAGTGGGTGAGCAGTTCTTC
TRBJ2-7	many	TRBV7-9	17	TRBD2	CASSPPASGSNAYEQYF	TGTGCCAGCAGCCCCCCGGCTAGCGGGAGTAATGCCTACGAGCAGTACTTC
TRBJ2-1	.	TRBV20-1	15	.	CSARDYARGYNEQFF	TGCAGTGCTAGAGATTACGCCAGGGGATACAATGAGCAGTTCTTC
TRBJ2-2	many	TRBV7-2	13	.	CASSSGGFGELFF	TGTGCCAGCAGCTCCGGAGGATTTGGGGAGCTGTTTTTT
TRBJ2-1	.	TRBV30	15	.	CAWSGGQPGGQAQFF	TGTGCCTGGAGTGGGGGACAGCCGGGGGGTCAGGCGCAGTTCTTC
TRBJ2-7	.	TRBV28	12	.	CASREQGYEQYF	TGTGCCAGCAGAGAACAGGGCTACGAGCAGTACTTC
TRBJ2-5	.	TRBV7-6	15	TRBD2	CASLEVGGRQETQYF	TGTGCCAGTCTAGAAGTCGGCGGGAGGCAAGAGACCCAGTACTTC
TRBJ1-1	few	TRBV14	18	.	CASTREAPLDRWDTEAFF	TGTGCCAGCACCAGAGAAGCTCCCCTCGACAGGTGGGACACTGAAGCTTTCTTT
TRBJ2-1	many	TRBV11-2	15	TRBD2	CASSRPLAGTTEQFF	TGTGCCAGCAGCCGACCACTAGCGGGGACTACGGAGCAGTTCTTC
TRBJ2-2	.	TRBV30	13	.	CAWTVRTTGELFF	TGTGCCTGGACAGTCAGAACCACCGGGGAGCTGTTTTTT
TRBJ2-7	few	TRBV7-9	15	.	CASSLDTRIPYEQYF	TGTGCCAGCAGCTTAGACACCAGAATACCCTACGAGCAGTACTTC
TRBJ2-7	many	TRBV5-4	13	TRBD1	CASSKTGAYEQYF	TGTGCCAGCAGCAAGACAGGGGCCTACGAGCAGTACTTC
TRBJ2-4	many	TRBV28	15	TRBD1	CASSPQTGGRYIQYF	TGTGCCAGCAGTCCTCAAACAGGGGGCCGGTACATTCAGTACTTC
TRBJ2-2	few	TRBV6-2/TRBV6-3	15	.	CASREHRGGTGELFF	TGTGCCAGCAGAGAACATAGAGGGGGGACCGGGGAGCTGTTTTTT
TRBJ1-4	few	TRBV25-1	16	.	CASSEGREQRGEKLFF	TGTGCCAGCAGTGAGGGAAGAGAACAGCGTGGTGAAAAACTGTTTTTT
TRBJ1-5	few	TRBV6-2/TRBV6-3	14	.	CASSLPGGNQPQHF	TGTGCCAGCAGCCTCCCCGGGGGCAATCAGCCCCAGCATTTT
TRBJ2-2	many	TRBV2	14	.	CASKPGLSVGELFF	TGTGCCAGCAAACCGGGACTCTCCGTCGGGGAGCTGTTTTTT
TRBJ2-7	many	TRBV7-6	16	TRBD1	CASSVGQATTTYEQYF	TGTGCCAGCAGCGTGGGACAGGCGACTACCACCTACGAGCAGTACTTC